The 17 T cell receptor beta chains listed next were all sequenced from one sample in a study of monozygotic twins with cystic fibrosis. Data came from immunoSEQ multiplex PCR; TCRdb stores just in-frame clones and leaves some out. In the table there are just over 14,000 clones, more than 75% of which are singletons. The specimen was blood. Receptors originate from a boy aged 10-17 years with cystic fibrosis.

The genes are TRBV5-4 and TRBJ1-4, with 10 bases that match TRBD1. Germline CDR1 is SGHNT and CDR2 is YYREEE (reference sequence). This CDR3 comprises 18 residues. V lost 4 bases and J lost 8; bases outside the gene matches: 17. As DNA, the CDR3 is TGTGCCAGCAGCCCAGGAGCCGGGACAGGGGACCGGGGGGAAAAACTGTTTTTT. It encodes CASSPGAGTGDRGEKLFF. Together with reference TRBV5-4 and TRBJ1-4, the CDR3 gives the full variable domain: ETGVTQSPTHLIKTRGQQVTLRCSSQSGHNTVSWYQQALGQGPQFIFQYYREEENGRGNFPPRFSGLQFPNYSSELNVNALELDDSALYLCASSPGAGTGDRGEKLFFGSGTQLSVL.

This clone showed up just once. The rearrangement links TRBV29-1 to TRBJ2-1; D unresolved. The CDR3 is 12 residues long. Trimming removed 4 bases at V and 10 bases at J, with 14 bases between. Germline assignment: CDR1 SQVTM and CDR2 ANQGSEA. The CDR3 is CSVGEGPGEQFF. The DNA of the CDR3 is TGCAGCGTTGGCGAAGGTCCAGGAGAGCAGTTCTTC.

The chain couples TRBV9 to TRBJ1-2, with D possibly TRBD1 on 6 matching bases. Trimming took off 2 bases at V and 2 bases at J, with 13 bases between the two ends. The germline gives CDR1 SGDLS, CDR2 YYNGEE. This CDR3 region has 15 residues. The CDR3 loop is CASSVTSGTNYGYTF. CDR3 DNA sequence: TGTGCCAGCAGCGTGACTTCCGGGACAAACTATGGCTACACCTTC.

This clone appeared a few times. The rearrangement joins TRBV5-1 to TRBJ1-1; a weak D match, TRBD1 (5 bases). Germline assignment: CDR1 SGHRS and CDR2 YFSETQ. The CDR3 loop spans 14 amino acids. V dropped 0 bases and J dropped 1 base, with 7 bases sitting between them. CDR3 bases: TGCGCCAGCAGCTTGGGGGGGACGAACACTGAAGCTTTCTTT. Its translation is CASSLGGTNTEAFF. Full variable domain (missing parts from reference TRBV5-1 and TRBJ1-1): KAGVTQTPRYLIKTRGQQVTLSCSPISGHRSVSWYQQTPGQGLQFLFEYFSETQRNKGNFPGRFSGRQFSNSRSEMNVSTLELGDSALYLCASSLGGTNTEAFFGQGTRLTVV.

The V and J genes are TRBV7-8 and TRBJ2-7, with D possibly being TRBD1 (6 bases). Germline V gives CDR1 SGHVS, CDR2 FQNEAQ. This CDR3 region has 14 residues. The V gene lost 5 bases and the J gene lost 0 bases, with 11 bases spanning the gap. CDR3: CASSNRESSYEQYF. For the CDR3, the DNA is TGTGCCAGCAGCAACAGGGAATCCTCCTACGAGCAGTACTTC.

The chain uses TRBV28 and TRBJ2-7; D is perhaps TRBD1 (5 bases). Between the trimmed V and J ends, which lost 9 bases and 3 bases, there was a span of 9 bases. CDR3 size: 11 residues. CDR1 MDHEN and CDR2 SYDVKM come from the germline V gene. CDR3 in amino acids: CASTQGYEQYF. CDR3 sequence (DNA): TGTGCCAGTACCCAGGGCTACGAGCAGTACTTC.

This clone has a handful of counts. The rearrangement links TRBV10-3 to TRBJ2-5, with D unclear. Looked up from germline, CDR1 is ENHRY and CDR2 is SYGVKD. This CDR3 has 13 amino acids. V was shortened by 3 bases and J by 5 bases, with 10 bases between the two germline ends. The CDR3: CAISDSVGETQYF. The CDR3 bases are TGTGCCATCAGTGACTCAGTGGGGGAGACCCAGTACTTC.

The chain recombines TRBV6-1 with TRBJ2-4; 10 bases map to TRBD1. V shed 2 bases, J shed 7 bases, and the junction held 8 bases outside the gene matches. This CDR3 comprises 16 residues. The germline gives CDR1 MNHNS, CDR2 SASEGT. The CDR3 spells CASSERRDRGPNIQYF. In DNA, the CDR3 is TGTGCCAGCAGTGAACGCCGGGACAGGGGCCCCAACATTCAGTACTTC.

The chain employs TRBV29-1 and TRBJ1-4; D is unresolved. The length of the CDR3 is 13 residues. Germline assignment: CDR1 SQVTM and CDR2 ANQGSEA. V was clipped by 7 bases and J by 14 bases, with 23 bases between them. CDR3 nucleotides: TGCAGCGCCCTCACGTCCCGAGACGGAGAGCTGTTTTTT. Protein sequence: CSALTSRDGELFF.

This chain joins TRBV2 and TRBJ1-5; the D is unclear. This CDR3 is 13 amino acids long. V was clipped by 8 bases and J by 0 bases, with 8 bases between them. CDR1 is SNHLY and CDR2 is FYNNEI in the germline V gene. Here the CDR3 DNA reads TGTGCCAGCCGTCGGGATAGCAATCAGCCCCAGCATTTT. Protein: CASRRDSNQPQHF.

This clone was counted a few times. Germline is not matched at one junction end, which may reflect a read error. The DNA of the CDR3 is TGTGCTAGCAGCTTAGTCAGGGGAAGGGAGCAGTACTTC. Translated: CASSLVRGREQYF. The rearrangement joins TRBV7-7 to TRBJ2-7; perhaps TRBD1 as D (6 bases). The CDR3 consists of 13 residues. Germline V lookup: CDR1 SSHAT, CDR2 FNYEAQ (reference sequence).

The rearrangement joins TRBV27 to TRBJ2-1, with 10 bases that match TRBD2. Germline V gene data show CDR1 as MNHEY and CDR2 as SMNVEV (reference sequence). The CDR3 consists of 16 residues. V was clipped by 4 bases and J by 7 bases; unmatched bases: 10. CDR3 sequence (DNA): TGTGCCAGCAGTTATATCACTAGCGGGGAGGATAATGAGCAGTTCTTC. This translates into CASSYITSGEDNEQFF.

The J gene is TRBJ1-5, the V gene TRBV27; TRBD1 aligns across 8 bases. The CDR3 covers 14 residues. From germline, CDR1 is MNHEY and CDR2 SMNVEV (reference sequence). Unmatched junction bases numbered 7, after V lost 6 bases and J lost 6 bases. The CDR3 region is CASRLTGVGQPQHF. The CDR3, as DNA: TGTGCCAGCAGATTGACAGGGGTGGGTCAGCCCCAGCATTTT.

This clone showed up just once. The CDR3 DNA reads as TGCAGTGCTAGTTACAATGAGCAGTTCTTC. Translating gives CSASYNEQFF. V is TRBV20-1 and J is TRBJ2-1, with unresolved D. CDR1 and CDR2 (germline): DFQATT, SNEGSKA (reference sequence). CDR3 length equals 10 residues. V lost 3 bases to trimming and J lost 4 bases, with 1 base between them.

This CDR3 is CASSKRLAGEFQETQYF. CDR3 DNA sequence: TGTGCCAGCAGTAAGAGGCTAGCGGGAGAATTCCAAGAGACCCAGTACTTC. This chain connects TRBV7-8 to TRBJ2-5; 10 nucleotides line up with TRBD2. Germline V gene sequence: CDR1 SGHVS, CDR2 FQNEAQ. CDR3 length: 17 amino acids. Trimming cost V 6 bases and J 1 base; bases outside gene matches: 11.

The genes are TRBV4-1 and TRBJ1-5; unclear D gene. The CDR3 is 15 residues long. The germline V gene has CDR1 MGHRA and CDR2 YSYEKL. V lost 2 bases and J 2 bases, leaving 10 bases between the germline ends. The CDR3 nucleotides are TGCGCCAGCAGCCAATGGTGGGAGGGCAATCAGCCCCAGCATTTT. Protein sequence: CASSQWWEGNQPQHF.

The V and J genes are TRBV15 and TRBJ1-4; 7 nucleotides match TRBD1. Germline-derived CDR1 and CDR2 are LNHNV and YYDKDF (reference sequence). With 1 base clipped from V and 8 bases from J, the junction kept 7 bases outside the gene matches. This CDR3 contains 15 residues. Written as DNA, the CDR3 is TGTGCCACCAGCAGAGGCCGACAGGGTGTAGAAAAACTGTTTTTT. Translated, it gives CATSRGRQGVEKLFF.